Reported below is one T cell receptor (beta chain). The antigen is undetermined. The PCR used 60 Vbeta and 13 Jbeta primers. TCRdb keeps only in-frame clones here, not all; method: immunoSEQ multiplex PCR. The repertoire holds approximately 100,000 clones, with around three quarters as singletons. CDR1 and CDR2 (germline): LNHDA, SQIVND (reference sequence). The CDR3 contains 18 residues. Trimming pared 5 bases from V and 2 bases from J, leaving 22 bases between. The record originates from a study of cytomegalovirus exposure and HLA in healthy donors. Turning to the study itself: Genotyping of roughly 400 donors showed that 80% to 90% belonged to the Caucasian-associated ancestry cluster. Study-level findings and limits: More clonal expansion characterized HLA-associated TCR beta chains than equally common others in a later analysis. TCR beta chains numbering more than 150 were designated cytomegalovirus-associated.

Donors were nominally healthy when sampled, though unrecorded immune exposures were likely. The rearrangement uses TRBV19 and TRBJ1-3, with D maybe TRBD1 (5 bases). Sequenced sample: PBMCs. The sequence was collected from a female donor in good health and CMV-seropositive. CDR3 region: CASSQRGVNVNAGNTIYF. CDR3 DNA sequence: TGTGCCAGTAGTCAAAGGGGCGTCAACGTTAACGCTGGAAACACCATATATTTT.